The source of this T cell receptor beta chain is a study of blood T cell repertoires in COVID-19. CDR1 LNHDA and CDR2 SQIVND come from the germline V gene (reference sequence). The CDR3 is 12 residues long. The V end lost 2 bases, the J end lost 5 bases, and 7 bases lay between the germline ends. In the original analysis: Amplified reference gene primers provided the basis for estimating nucleated cell counts. Produced via immunoSEQ multiplex PCR; TCRdb's table is partial and in-frame only. For V, J and clone size, that table is used; D and trimming come from the DNA. Seen here are 390,000 or so clones, nearly 90% observed once, and the top ten hold 6% to 7.5%.

The chain has TRBV19 and TRBJ2-7; D perhaps matches TRBD2 (6 bases). The clonotype comes from a young man with active or convalescent COVID-19. The sequencing sample was made of peripheral blood. The CDR3 reads CASSITGDEQYF. The CDR3 DNA sequence: TGTGCCAGTAGTATAACGGGGGACGAGCAGTACTTC.